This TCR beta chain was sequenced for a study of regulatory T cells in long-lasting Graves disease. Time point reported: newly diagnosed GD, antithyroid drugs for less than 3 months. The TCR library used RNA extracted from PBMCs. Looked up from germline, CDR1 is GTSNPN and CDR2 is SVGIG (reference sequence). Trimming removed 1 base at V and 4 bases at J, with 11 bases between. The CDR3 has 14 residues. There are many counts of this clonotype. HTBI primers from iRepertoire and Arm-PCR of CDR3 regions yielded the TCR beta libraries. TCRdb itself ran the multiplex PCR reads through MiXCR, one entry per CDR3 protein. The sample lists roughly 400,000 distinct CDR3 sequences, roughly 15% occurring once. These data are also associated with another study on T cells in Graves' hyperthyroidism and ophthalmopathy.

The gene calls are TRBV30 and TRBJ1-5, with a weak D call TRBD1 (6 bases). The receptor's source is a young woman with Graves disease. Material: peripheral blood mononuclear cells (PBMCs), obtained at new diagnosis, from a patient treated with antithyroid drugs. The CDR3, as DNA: TGTGCCTGGAGTGGGGGACACTCTAATCAGCCCCAGCATTTT. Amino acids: CAWSGGHSNQPQHF.